The following is a T cell receptor beta chain sequence with its context. Its antigen is unknown. The data originate from a study of shared clonotypes between healthy human individuals. Across the whole study: A couple of female and three male donors aged 18 to 49 were enrolled. General observations from the study: The authors expected sequencing depth to affect clonotype sharing among donors.

The CDR3 has 16 amino acids. The V gene's germline CDR1 is MNHNY and CDR2 SVGAGI (reference sequence). The V gene lost 0 bases and the J gene lost 4 bases, with 12 bases spanning the gap. Repertoires were generated with immunoSEQ multiplex PCR, while TCRdb's copy carries only in-frame clones and drops some. The profile covers millions of clones, with about 95% appearing a single time and 0.9% to 1.4% taken by the ten largest. Naive CD8 populations comprised CD45RO-negative cells positively selected for CCR7, excluding terminally differentiated effector memory CD45RA+ cells. The source is a man aged 18 to 30 in good health. Sequenced sample: naive CD8+ T cells sorted from blood. This sequence joins TRBV6-6 and TRBJ2-2, with TRBD1 as a possible D gene (6 bases). CDR3 protein: CASSYSTQGPTGELFF. The CDR3 DNA reads as TGTGCCAGCAGTTACTCGACCCAGGGGCCCACCGGGGAGCTGTTTTTT.